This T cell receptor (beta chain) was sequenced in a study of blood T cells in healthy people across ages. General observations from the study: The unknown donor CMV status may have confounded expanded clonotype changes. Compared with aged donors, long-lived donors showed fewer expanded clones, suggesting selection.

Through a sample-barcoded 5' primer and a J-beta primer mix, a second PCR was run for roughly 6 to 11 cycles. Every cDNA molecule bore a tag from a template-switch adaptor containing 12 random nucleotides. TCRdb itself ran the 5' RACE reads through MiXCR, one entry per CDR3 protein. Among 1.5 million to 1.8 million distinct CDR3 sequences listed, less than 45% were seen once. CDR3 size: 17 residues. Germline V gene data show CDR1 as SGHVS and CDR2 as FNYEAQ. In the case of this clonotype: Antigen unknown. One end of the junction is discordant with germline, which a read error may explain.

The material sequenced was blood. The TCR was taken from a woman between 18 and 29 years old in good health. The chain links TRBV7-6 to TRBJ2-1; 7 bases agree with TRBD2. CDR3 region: CASSGGGSAGTYNEQFF. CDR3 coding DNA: TGTGCCAGCAGCGGGGGGGGTTCTGCGGGTACCTACAATGAGCAGTTTTTC.